These T cell receptor beta chains were read from a single sample in a study of cytomegalovirus exposure and HLA in healthy donors. Some clones are missing from TCRdb's copy, which holds only in-frame ones; the method was immunoSEQ multiplex PCR. The sample yields tens of thousands of clones, more than 80% seen once. Input material: PBMCs. Every receptor here comes from a woman aged 25 to 39 in good health and CMV-seronegative. CDR3s include the opening cysteine and the closing phenylalanine or tryptophan. The order of the fields is D gene, clone size, J gene, V gene, CDR3 length, CDR3 protein, CDR3 DNA. D genes are given only for firm matches. Clone size is given for some rows only: seen once, a few or many times, or a class if the clone is expanded.

. once TRBJ1-1 TRBV5-1 15 CASSLAPGPNTEAFF TGCGCCAGCAGCTTGGCTCCAGGCCCCAACACTGAAGCTTTCTTT
. few TRBJ2-3 TRBV9 14 CASSQGGSTDTQYF TGTGCCAGCAGCCAGGGGGGTAGCACAGATACGCAGTATTTT
TRBD1 . TRBJ2-5 TRBV7-2 15 CASSYTGAYQETQYF TGTGCCAGCAGCTATACAGGGGCCTACCAAGAGACCCAGTACTTC
. . TRBJ1-1 TRBV6-1 14 CATPDGVEGSEAFF TGTGCCACGCCCGACGGGGTCGAGGGTAGTGAAGCTTTCTTT
. . TRBJ2-7 TRBV18 13 CASSPAEGAVQYF TGTGCCAGCTCACCCGCGGAGGGGGCAGTGCAGTACTTC
. . TRBJ2-3 TRBV6-5 14 CASSYSTATDTQYF TGTGCCAGCAGTTACAGTACAGCAACAGATACGCAGTATTTT
. once TRBJ1-1 TRBV6-1 14 CASSEAVRETEAFF TGTGCCAGCAGTGAAGCCGTCCGGGAGACTGAAGCTTTCTTT
. . TRBJ1-1 TRBV15 14 CATNPTGLNTEAFF TGTGCCACCAACCCCACAGGGCTGAACACTGAAGCTTTCTTT
. . TRBJ2-7 TRBV2 12 CASRQANYEQYF TGTGCCAGCAGACAGGCGAATTACGAGCAGTACTTC
. . TRBJ1-2 TRBV7-2 14 CASSTAPVLYGYTF TGTGCCAGCAGCACCGCCCCGGTGCTGTATGGCTACACCTTC
TRBD1 once TRBJ1-2 TRBV28 18 CASSLLSVGQRRGYGYTF TGTGCCAGCAGTTTATTGAGCGTGGGACAGCGAAGGGGCTATGGCTACACCTTC
TRBD1 . TRBJ1-5 TRBV30 14 CAWSPTGFDQPQHF TGTGCCTGGAGTCCGACAGGGTTTGATCAGCCCCAGCATTTT
TRBD2 once TRBJ2-1 TRBV27 16 CASSEIAGGQYNEQFF TGTGCCAGCAGTGAAATAGCGGGGGGGCAGTACAATGAGCAGTTCTTC
TRBD2 once TRBJ2-3 TRBV11-2 19 CASSFLAGGGGGGTDTQYF TGTGCCAGCAGCTTCTTAGCGGGGGGGGGCGGGGGCGGCACAGATACGCAGTATTTT
TRBD2 few TRBJ2-3 TRBV11-3 16 CASSPGTSGRTDTQYF TGTGCCAGCAGCCCCGGGACTAGCGGAAGGACAGATACGCAGTATTTT
. . TRBJ2-7 TRBV5-1 14 CASSLVLQGHEQYF TGCGCCAGCAGCCTCGTTCTACAGGGTCACGAGCAGTACTTC
. . TRBJ1-3 TRBV7-6 14 CASTLGAGGNTIYF TGTGCCAGCACCCTAGGGGCGGGGGGAAACACCATATATTTT
. once TRBJ1-5 TRBV2 14 CASSDWQGIQPQHF TGTGCCAGCAGTGATTGGCAGGGGATTCAGCCCCAGCATTTT
TRBD1 few TRBJ2-7 TRBV28 16 CASSSPGQPPLYEQYF TGTGCCAGCAGTTCGCCGGGACAGCCTCCTTTATACGAGCAGTACTTC
TRBD1 . TRBJ2-3 TRBV4-1 14 CASSLTTGADTQYF TGCGCCAGCAGTCTTACCACAGGGGCAGATACGCAGTATTTT
. . TRBJ1-3 TRBV14 14 CASSVRGGGNTIYF TGTGCCAGCAGCGTCAGAGGGGGTGGAAACACCATATATTTT
. few TRBJ1-1 TRBV19 14 CASSIPGVSTEAFF TGTGCCAGTAGTATTCCAGGGGTCAGCACTGAAGCTTTCTTT
. . TRBJ1-2 TRBV11-2 16 CASSLGGSGQNYGYTF TGTGCCAGCAGCTTAGGCGGTTCAGGACAGAACTATGGCTACACCTTC
. . TRBJ1-1 TRBV5-4 14 CASSLDFGNTEAFF TGTGCCAGCAGCTTGGATTTCGGGAACACTGAAGCTTTCTTT
. . TRBJ2-5 TRBV5-1 12 CASTSRQETQYF TGCGCCAGCACTAGTAGGCAAGAGACCCAGTACTTC
. few TRBJ1-2 TRBV6-5 15 CASSPYREANYGYTF TGTGCCAGCAGTCCCTACCGGGAGGCTAACTATGGCTACACCTTC
TRBD1 . TRBJ2-7 TRBV5-1 14 CASSFPGQGFEQYF TGCGCCAGCAGCTTCCCGGGACAGGGATTCGAGCAGTACTTC
TRBD2 . TRBJ2-7 TRBV5-4 14 CASSPGLVPYEQYF TGTGCCAGCAGCCCGGGACTAGTCCCCTACGAGCAGTACTTC
. . TRBJ1-1 TRBV9 15 CASSVGPATGTEAFF TGTGCCAGCAGCGTAGGGCCAGCCACGGGCACTGAAGCTTTCTTT
TRBD1 . TRBJ2-3 TRBV5-1 22 CASSPLRQGALYVVPGTDTQYF TGCGCCAGCAGCCCCCTCCGGCAGGGGGCGTTATATGTTGTTCCTGGCACAGATACGCAGTATTTT
TRBD1 . TRBJ1-4 TRBV2 20 CASSKPRTGDAVLSNEKLFF TGTGCCAGCAGTAAGCCGCGGACAGGCGACGCCGTGTTGTCTAATGAAAAACTGTTTTTT
. . TRBJ1-5 TRBV10-2 15 CASSRDTLGNQPQHF TGCGCCAGCAGCCGGGACACTCTAGGGAATCAGCCCCAGCATTTT
. . TRBJ2-2 TRBV11-3 14 CASRIAANTGELFF TGTGCCAGCCGAATAGCAGCGAACACCGGGGAGCTGTTTTTT
. . TRBJ2-7 TRBV4-1 15 CASSLVGGAPYEQYF TGCGCCAGCAGCCTTGTTGGGGGCGCGCCCTACGAGCAGTACTTC
. . TRBJ2-1 TRBV5-1 16 CASSLEGAGSYNEQFF TGCGCCAGCAGCTTGGAGGGAGCGGGCTCCTACAATGAGCAGTTCTTC
. . TRBJ2-2 TRBV5-6 16 CARHLLGASDTGELFF TGTGCCAGGCATTTGTTGGGGGCGTCAGACACCGGGGAGCTGTTTTTT
. . TRBJ2-7 TRBV30 15 CAWSADRFSSYEQYF TGTGCCTGGAGTGCAGACAGGTTCTCGTCCTACGAGCAGTACTTC
. . TRBJ1-6 TRBV5-6 16 CASKKLQGSYNSPLHF TGTGCCAGCAAAAAGTTACAGGGCTCCTATAATTCACCCCTCCACTTT
. . TRBJ1-1 TRBV29-1 14 CSVPLTPGGTEAFF TGCAGCGTGCCTTTAACGCCGGGGGGGACTGAAGCTTTCTTT
. . TRBJ1-1 TRBV10-2 12 CASRAGGTEAFF TGCGCCAGCAGAGCGGGGGGAACTGAAGCTTTCTTT
. . TRBJ1-6 TRBV5-8 17 CASSLEQRSLYNSPLHF TGTGCCAGCAGCTTGGAACAGAGAAGCCTCTATAATTCACCCCTCCACTTT
TRBD1 . TRBJ2-1 TRBV11-2 18 CASSLTIVDRRSGNEQFF TGTGCCAGCAGCTTGACCATAGTGGACAGGCGATCGGGGAATGAGCAGTTCTTC
TRBD1 . TRBJ1-4 TRBV11-3 18 CASSRTGTGRTANEKLFF TGTGCCAGCAGCCGTACGGGGACAGGGCGTACAGCTAATGAAAAACTGTTTTTT
TRBD1 . TRBJ2-1 TRBV28 13 CASMRGGEGEQFF TGTGCCAGCATGAGAGGGGGCGAAGGCGAGCAGTTCTTC
TRBD2 . TRBJ2-2 TRBV2 17 CASSGSLAGGRSGELFF TGTGCCAGCAGTGGAAGTCTAGCGGGGGGGCGTAGCGGGGAGCTGTTTTTT